This T cell receptor beta chain was recorded in a study of cytomegalovirus exposure and HLA in healthy donors (dated by TCRdb to about 2017). Notes on the research overall: According to an earlier analysis of around 600 of the donors, about 190 million T cells yielded some 120 million unique TCR beta sequences and approximately 280 Gb of sequence data. Besides the first cohort of more than 650 subjects, a separate validation cohort made up of over 100 different subjects was used. A later analysis re-analyzed previously published TCR beta repertoires from approximately 700 donors and added high-resolution HLA genotyping to study TCR occurrence patterns. The study was designed to test whether signatures of past pathogen exposure could be identified by cataloging public T cell receptors. Several DR-DQ haplotypes were treated as single units for association and clustering because of strong linkage in the cohort. Both class I and class II loci were covered by HLA typing, at four-digit resolution. The study combined high-throughput TCR immunosequencing, statistical association of individual TCRs with disease status, and machine learning to predict cytomegalovirus infection status. Donor age, sex, ethnicity and CMV serostatus were collected together with the repertoire data. An earlier analysis of 587 of the donors used high-throughput TCR beta sequencing to judge whether each TCR beta V gene segment behaved as functional or pseudogenic. Among almost 400 genotyped donors of the cohort, an average of about 240,000 unique TCR beta nucleotide sequences were sequenced per donor, about a sixth of them non-productive. Of the 300 to 400 genotyped donors, about 80% fell in the genetic ancestry cluster associated with self-reported Caucasian donors. The number of typed donors differed by locus: about 620-640 for A, B, C, DRB1 and DQB1; 500 to 550 for DQA1; around 580 for DPA1; and around 490 for DPB1. All discovery cohort repertoires had been generated using a single sequencing platform. The study profiled the T cell repertoires of 550 to 700 subjects by immunosequencing and related them to cytomegalovirus serostatus. An early release covering roughly 600 HLA-typed donors comprised about 310 gigabases of sequencing data and approximately 80 million unique TCR sequences. A later genetic analysis took genome-wide SNP genotypes for 398 of the 666 donors and used that subset as a discovery cohort. The later analysis used no new phenotypic data to find candidate immune exposures, relying instead on TCR beta sequences and their occurrence across donors.

Relative to germline, V is missing 7 bases and J is missing 5 bases, with 15 bases of the junction outside any gene match. From the germline V gene, CDR1 is SGHDT and CDR2 is YYEEEE. The CDR3 holds 16 amino acids from the cysteine to the phenylalanine. Only the CDR3 part of the read is kept: 48 bases, read in frame from the first base. The cohort comprised some 700 healthy bone marrow donors. All cohort members were sampled while nominally healthy, although unrecorded immune exposures were likely present. The donor was CMV seropositive and was included in the group of almost 300 seropositive cohort members. Every donor gave a peripheral blood sample, and the peripheral blood mononuclear cells from that sample were used for TCR beta sequencing. Genomic DNA extraction from the blood cell samples was performed with the Qiagen DNeasy Blood Extraction Kit. The library was built by means of the immunoSEQ multiplex PCR assay. A mixture of 60 forward primers for TCR Vbeta segments and 13 reverse primers for TCR Jbeta segments was used in the multiplex PCR. The CDR3 region of rearranged TCR beta genes was amplified from genomic DNA by a multiplex PCR assay. On the Illumina HiSeq System, the amplified TCR beta libraries were sequenced as 87-base-pair reads. The authors' pipeline ran thus. A later analysis tallied around 80 million unique TCR beta chains across the 640 or so repertoires, and around 9.9 million of those chains were shared by two or more donors. Raw reads were error-corrected and collapsed into unique sequences with a nearest-neighbor algorithm that merged closely related sequences to remove PCR and sequencing errors. To assign V, D and J gene segments, CDR3 sequences were aligned to IMGT reference sequences. For a sequence to be retained, a match of at least six nucleotides was required to both a V gene segment and a J gene segment. A rearrangement was called productive if the CDR3 had no stop codons and remained in frame with V and J, and every other rearrangement was called non-productive. Following IMGT convention, CDR3 was defined as the stretch from the second conserved V-encoded cysteine to the conserved J-encoded phenylalanine. The earlier analysis of about 570 of the donors excluded any sequence lacking an unambiguous match to a single V gene segment. In an earlier analysis of 450 to 750 of the donors, a V segment was called functional when productive rearrangements were above 56.7%, and segregating when the standard deviation between donors exceeded 5%. A statistical classification framework was built for diagnosing cytomegalovirus status from the catalog of TCR beta chain sequences. V and J gene assignment, in a later analysis, came from comparing TCR nucleotide sequences with IMGT/GENE-DB human TR gene sequences. In a later analysis, CDR3 sequences and most-parsimonious VDJ recombination scenarios were assigned using the TCRdist pipeline. In a later analysis, each TCR beta chain was defined by its CDR3 amino acid sequence together with its V-gene family, and reads lacking a unique V-gene family were excluded. To address suspected cross-contamination and a sequencing artifact, a later analysis removed a few hundred highly shared, low-generation-probability nucleotide sequences. In a later analysis, a clonal expansion index for each public chain was calculated from normalized within-repertoire ranks of inferred template counts. In a later analysis, generation probabilities were computed with a VDJ recombination model fitted to out-of-frame rearrangements, and the resulting probabilities were checked against IGoR. In a later analysis, TCR-TCR, TCR-HLA and TCR-CMV co-occurrence was scored with hypergeometric tests, and a repertoire-size bias correction was applied to TCR pairs. In a later analysis, false discovery rates were estimated by permuting HLA or CMV assignments 20 times. A later analysis grouped co-occurring TCRs with DBSCAN, adding TCRdist sequence similarity when clustering within HLA-allele-positive subsets. Repertoires with fewer than 30,000 or more than 120,000 public chains were left out of co-occurrence clustering, as were five repertoires with anomalous nucleotide sharing. Entries here come from immuneACCESS through TCRdb and include only in-frame sequences with V and J called. Some clones fail to appear in such tables; in the studies checked, an unresolved V gene covers under half of the shortfall, and the cause of the remainder is unknown. D and trimming were read from the DNA, whereas the V and J calls and clone size are those reported in that table. The table for this sample lists over 250,000 clones; more than 80% of them were counted only once. The ten largest clones add up to about 4% of the sample.

Here is what the overall study found, with its caveats: The cohort was sequenced for TCR beta chains only, and without alpha or paired-chain data the features that could be detected were limited. A group of highly shared sequence variants was considered likely to be a technical artifact of the sequencing pipeline. Assigning TCR associations to individual alleles was difficult when HLA alleles, especially DR and DQ, strongly co-occurred. The earlier analysis of approximately 560 of the donors excluded roughly 17 rarely observed V segments, including chromosome 9 orphons, because counts were too low. Linkage disequilibrium might explain the correlated functional status among segregating V segments, but an unknown experimental factor could not be excluded. Some IMGT-functional V segments, including TRBV6-2 and TRBV6-3, could not be distinguished by the 87-base-pair reads and were therefore excluded. Compared with equally common non-associated chains, HLA-associated TCR beta chains in a later analysis were more clonally expanded and had lower generation probabilities. A later genetic analysis associated a missense DCLRE1C variant with V-gene and J-gene trimming of TCR beta chains, and an independent cohort replicated the association. According to a later genetic analysis, donors in an Asian-associated ancestry cluster had fewer N-insertions in productive TCRs than the roughly 700-donor mean. In the study, around 160 TCR beta chains were listed as associated with cytomegalovirus. A later analysis reported that several top co-occurrence clusters appeared linked to parvovirus B19, influenza, CMV and Epstein-Barr virus. At a false discovery rate of 0.05, a later analysis linked some 17,000 TCR beta sequences to specific HLA alleles. A further reported finding was that TCR beta sequences accurately predicted the HLA-A and HLA-B alleles for most subjects in the first cohort. In vitro tests confirmed that a few of the cytomegalovirus-associated TCR beta chains recognize cytomegalovirus antigens. According to a later analysis, TCR association rates differed among HLA loci, with DRB1 alleles showing the most associated TCRs and HLA-C alleles showing the fewest. Most TCR sequences were observed very rarely across donors, whereas some public TCRs were present in many individuals. It was suggested by the authors that the approach could potentially be generalized to other disease states and immunological phenotypes. Cytomegalovirus status was reported to be diagnosed by the classifier with high specificity and sensitivity in both the original and validation cohorts. Because some donors lacked HLA typing at each locus, the association tests relied only on the typed subset. Broadly in line with IMGT annotations, most TCR beta V segments showed up in productive rearrangements about 87% or about 30% of the time in an earlier analysis of under 700 of the donors. Most CMV-associated TCR beta chains appeared to be HLA-restricted in a later analysis, and the HLA associations seemed to be driven largely by CMV exposure. The only immune exposure information available for the cohort was CMV serostatus. Sequencing depth was assumed to be roughly uniform across donors in the presence/absence analyses, though that assumption may not hold.

In the case of this clone: This clone's antigen is unknown. No base quality information exists; no much larger clone differs at one position.

The receptor was isolated from a man aged 35 to 55 in good health and CMV-seropositive. The chain links TRBV5-6 with TRBJ1-2, and 9 junctional nucleotides match TRBD1. The specimen was PBMCs. CDR3 region: CASLQLTGGSLYGYTF. The DNA sequence follows: TGTGCCAGCCTCCAGCTAACAGGGGGCTCATTGTATGGCTACACCTTC.